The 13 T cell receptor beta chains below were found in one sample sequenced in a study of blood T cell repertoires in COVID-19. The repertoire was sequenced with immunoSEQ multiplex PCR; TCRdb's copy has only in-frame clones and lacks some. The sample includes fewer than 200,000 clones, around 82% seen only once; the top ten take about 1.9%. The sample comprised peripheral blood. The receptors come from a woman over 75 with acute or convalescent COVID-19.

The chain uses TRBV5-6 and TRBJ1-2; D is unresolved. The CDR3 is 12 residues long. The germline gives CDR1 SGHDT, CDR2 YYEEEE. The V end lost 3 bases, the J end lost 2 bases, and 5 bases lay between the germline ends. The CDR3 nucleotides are TGTGCCAGCAGCTCCAGAAACTATGGCTACACCTTC. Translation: CASSSRNYGYTF.

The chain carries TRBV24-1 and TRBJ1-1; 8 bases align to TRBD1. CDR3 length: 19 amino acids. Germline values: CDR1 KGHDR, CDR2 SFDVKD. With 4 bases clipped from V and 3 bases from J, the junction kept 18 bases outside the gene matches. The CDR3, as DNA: TGTGCCACCAGTGACTCTTCGTCCCGCCAGGGGGCGGTGCACACTGAAGCTTTCTTT. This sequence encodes CATSDSSSRQGAVHTEAFF.

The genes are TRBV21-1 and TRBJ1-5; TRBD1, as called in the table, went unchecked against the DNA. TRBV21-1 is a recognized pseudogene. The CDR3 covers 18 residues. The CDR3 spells CASSKVGQLISSNQPQHF. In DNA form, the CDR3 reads TGTGCCAGCAGCAAAGTAGGACAGCTAATCTCTAGCAATCAGCCCCAGCATTTT.

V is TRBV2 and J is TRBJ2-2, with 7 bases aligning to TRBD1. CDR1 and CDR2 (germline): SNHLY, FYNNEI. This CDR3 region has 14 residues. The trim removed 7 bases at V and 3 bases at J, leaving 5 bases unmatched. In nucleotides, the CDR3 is TGTGCCAGCACCGGACAGGCGGACACCGGGGAGCTGTTTTTT. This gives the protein CASTGQADTGELFF.

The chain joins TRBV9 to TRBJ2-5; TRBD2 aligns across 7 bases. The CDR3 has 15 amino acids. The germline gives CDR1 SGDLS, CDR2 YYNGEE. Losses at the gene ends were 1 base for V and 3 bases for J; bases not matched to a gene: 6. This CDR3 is CASSVYGGIKETQYF. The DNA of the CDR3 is TGTGCCAGCAGCGTATACGGGGGGATTAAAGAGACCCAGTACTTC.

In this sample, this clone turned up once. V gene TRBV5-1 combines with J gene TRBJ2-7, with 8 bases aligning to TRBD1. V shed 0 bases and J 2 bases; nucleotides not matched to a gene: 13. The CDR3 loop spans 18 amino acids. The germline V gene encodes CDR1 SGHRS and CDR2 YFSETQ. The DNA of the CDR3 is TGCGCCAGCAGCTTGGAGTTAGGGATCGGACAGGGTCCCTACGAGCAGTACTTC. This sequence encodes CASSLELGIGQGPYEQYF. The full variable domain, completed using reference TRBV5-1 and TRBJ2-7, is KAGVTQTPRYLIKTRGQQVTLSCSPISGHRSVSWYQQTPGQGLQFLFEYFSETQRNKGNFPGRFSGRQFSNSRSEMNVSTLELGDSALYLCASSLELGIGQGPYEQYFGPGTRLTVT.

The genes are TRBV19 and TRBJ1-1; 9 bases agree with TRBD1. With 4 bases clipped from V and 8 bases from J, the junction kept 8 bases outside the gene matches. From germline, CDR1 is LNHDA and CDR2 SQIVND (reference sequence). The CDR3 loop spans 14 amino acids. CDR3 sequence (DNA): TGTGCCAGTAGTACCGGACAGGGGTTTGGGGAAGCTTTCTTT. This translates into CASSTGQGFGEAFF.

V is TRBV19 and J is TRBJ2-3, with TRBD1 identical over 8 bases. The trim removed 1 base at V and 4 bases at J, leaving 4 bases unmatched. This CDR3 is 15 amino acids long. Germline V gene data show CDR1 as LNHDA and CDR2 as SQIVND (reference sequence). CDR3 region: CASSIAGTGPDTQYF. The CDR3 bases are TGTGCCAGTAGTATAGCTGGGACAGGTCCAGATACGCAGTATTTT.

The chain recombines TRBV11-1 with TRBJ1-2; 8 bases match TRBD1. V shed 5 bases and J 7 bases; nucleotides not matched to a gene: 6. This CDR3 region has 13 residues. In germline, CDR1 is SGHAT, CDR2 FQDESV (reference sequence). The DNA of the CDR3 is TGTGCCAGCAGCACTGGACAGGGCCTTGGCTACACCTTC. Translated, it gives CASSTGQGLGYTF.

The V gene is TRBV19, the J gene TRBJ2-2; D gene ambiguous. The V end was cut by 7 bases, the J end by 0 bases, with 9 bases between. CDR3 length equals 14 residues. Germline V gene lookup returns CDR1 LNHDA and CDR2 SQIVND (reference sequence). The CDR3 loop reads CASTSFPNTGELFF. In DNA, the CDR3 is TGTGCCAGTACGAGTTTTCCGAACACCGGGGAGCTGTTTTTT.

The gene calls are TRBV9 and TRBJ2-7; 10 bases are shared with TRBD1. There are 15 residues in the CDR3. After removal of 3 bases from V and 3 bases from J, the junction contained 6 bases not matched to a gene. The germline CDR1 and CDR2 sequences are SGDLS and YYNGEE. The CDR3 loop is CASSARQGAFYEQYF. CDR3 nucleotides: TGTGCCAGCAGCGCGCGACAGGGGGCTTTCTACGAGCAGTACTTC.

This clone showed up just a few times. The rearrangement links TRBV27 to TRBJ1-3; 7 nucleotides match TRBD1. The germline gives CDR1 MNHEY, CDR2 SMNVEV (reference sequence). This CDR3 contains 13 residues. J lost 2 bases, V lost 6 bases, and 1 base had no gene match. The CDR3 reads CASRTGTGNTIYF. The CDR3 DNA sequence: TGTGCCAGCAGGACAGGGACTGGAAACACCATATATTTT.

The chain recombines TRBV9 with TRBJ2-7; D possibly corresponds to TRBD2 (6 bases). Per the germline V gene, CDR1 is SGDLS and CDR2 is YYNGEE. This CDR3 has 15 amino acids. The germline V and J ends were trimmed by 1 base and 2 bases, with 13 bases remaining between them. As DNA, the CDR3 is TGTGCCAGCAGCGTATGGGGGGACTTAACCTACGAGCAGTACTTC. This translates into CASSVWGDLTYEQYF.